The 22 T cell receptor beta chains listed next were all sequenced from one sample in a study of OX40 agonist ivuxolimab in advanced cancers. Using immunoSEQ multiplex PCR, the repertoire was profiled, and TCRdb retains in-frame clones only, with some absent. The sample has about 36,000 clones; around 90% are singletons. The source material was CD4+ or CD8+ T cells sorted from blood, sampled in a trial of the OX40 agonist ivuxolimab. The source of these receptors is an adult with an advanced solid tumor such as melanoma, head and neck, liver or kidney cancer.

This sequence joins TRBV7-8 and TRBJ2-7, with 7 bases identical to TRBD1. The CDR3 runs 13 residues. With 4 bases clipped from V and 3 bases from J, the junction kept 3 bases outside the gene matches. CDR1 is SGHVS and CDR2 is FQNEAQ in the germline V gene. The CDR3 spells CASSSGQIYEQYF. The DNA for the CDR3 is TGTGCCAGCAGCTCGGGACAGATCTACGAGCAGTACTTC.

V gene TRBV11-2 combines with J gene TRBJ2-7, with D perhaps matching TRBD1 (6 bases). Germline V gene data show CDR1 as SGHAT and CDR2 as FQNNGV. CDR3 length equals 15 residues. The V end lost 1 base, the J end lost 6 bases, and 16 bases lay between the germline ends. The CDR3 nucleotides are TGTGCCAGCAGCTTAGTCCCCCTGACAGGTACCGAGCAGTACTTC. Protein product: CASSLVPLTGTEQYF.

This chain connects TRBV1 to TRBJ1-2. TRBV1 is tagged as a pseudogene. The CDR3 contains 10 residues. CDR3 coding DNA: TGCACACGGGGGCTGTATGGCTACACCTTC. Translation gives CTRGLYGYTF.

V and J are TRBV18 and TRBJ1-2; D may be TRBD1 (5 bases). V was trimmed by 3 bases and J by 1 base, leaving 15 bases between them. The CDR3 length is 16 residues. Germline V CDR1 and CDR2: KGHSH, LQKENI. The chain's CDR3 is CASSPPRGAHNYGYTF. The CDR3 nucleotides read TGTGCCAGCTCACCCCCGAGAGGGGCTCATAACTATGGCTACACCTTC.

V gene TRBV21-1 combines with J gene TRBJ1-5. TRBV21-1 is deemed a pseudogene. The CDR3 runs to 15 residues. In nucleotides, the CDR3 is TGTGCCAGCAGCAAAGTGAGCCGTTGCAATCAGCCCCAGCATTTT. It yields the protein CASSKVSRCNQPQHF.

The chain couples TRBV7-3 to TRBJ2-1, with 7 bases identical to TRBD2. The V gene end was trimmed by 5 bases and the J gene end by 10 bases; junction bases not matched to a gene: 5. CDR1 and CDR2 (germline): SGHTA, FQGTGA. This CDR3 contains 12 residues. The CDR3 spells CASSHERGEQFF. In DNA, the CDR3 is TGTGCCAGCAGCCATGAGCGGGGCGAGCAGTTCTTC. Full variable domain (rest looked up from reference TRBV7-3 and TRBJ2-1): GAGVSQTPSNKVTEKGKYVELRCDPISGHTALYWYRQSLGQGPEFLIYFQGTGAADDSGLPNDRFFAVRPEGSVSTLKIQRTERGDSAVYLCASSHERGEQFFGPGTRLTVL.

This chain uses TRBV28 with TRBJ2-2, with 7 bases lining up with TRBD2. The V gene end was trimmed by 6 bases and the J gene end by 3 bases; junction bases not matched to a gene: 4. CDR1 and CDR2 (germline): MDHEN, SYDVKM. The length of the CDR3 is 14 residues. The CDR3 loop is CASSGGRDTGELFF. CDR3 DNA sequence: TGTGCCAGCAGCGGGGGGAGGGACACCGGGGAGCTGTTTTTT.

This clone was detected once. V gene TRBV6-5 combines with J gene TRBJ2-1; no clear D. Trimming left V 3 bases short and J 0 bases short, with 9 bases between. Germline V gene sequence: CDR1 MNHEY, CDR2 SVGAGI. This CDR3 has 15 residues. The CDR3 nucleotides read TGTGCCAGCAGTTATAGCCCGAGCTCCTACAATGAGCAGTTCTTC. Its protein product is CASSYSPSSYNEQFF.

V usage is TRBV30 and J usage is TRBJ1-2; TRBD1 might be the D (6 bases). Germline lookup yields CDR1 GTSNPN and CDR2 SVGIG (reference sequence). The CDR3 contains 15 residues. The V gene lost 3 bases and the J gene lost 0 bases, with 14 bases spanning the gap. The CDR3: CAWSAGTGTNYGYTF. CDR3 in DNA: TGTGCCTGGAGCGCGGGAACAGGGACTAACTATGGCTACACCTTC.

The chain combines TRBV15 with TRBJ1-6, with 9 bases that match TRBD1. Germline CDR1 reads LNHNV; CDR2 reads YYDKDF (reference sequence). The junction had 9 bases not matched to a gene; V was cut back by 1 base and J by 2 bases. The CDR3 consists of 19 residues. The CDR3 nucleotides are TGTGCCACCAGCAGAGGCGCGACAGGGGGTCGAACCTATAATTCACCCCTCCACTTT. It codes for CATSRGATGGRTYNSPLHF.

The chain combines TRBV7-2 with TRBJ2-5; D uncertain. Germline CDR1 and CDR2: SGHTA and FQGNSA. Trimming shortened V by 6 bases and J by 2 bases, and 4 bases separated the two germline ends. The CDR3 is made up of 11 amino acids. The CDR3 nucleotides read TGTGCCAGCAGGGAACAAGAGACCCAGTACTTC. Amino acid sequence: CASREQETQYF.

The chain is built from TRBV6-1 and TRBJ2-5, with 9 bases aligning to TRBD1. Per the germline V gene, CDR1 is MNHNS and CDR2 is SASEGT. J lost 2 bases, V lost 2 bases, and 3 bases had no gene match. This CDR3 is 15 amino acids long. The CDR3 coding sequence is TGTGCCAGCAGTGAACCCGGGACAGGGCAAGAGACCCAGTACTTC. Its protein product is CASSEPGTGQETQYF.

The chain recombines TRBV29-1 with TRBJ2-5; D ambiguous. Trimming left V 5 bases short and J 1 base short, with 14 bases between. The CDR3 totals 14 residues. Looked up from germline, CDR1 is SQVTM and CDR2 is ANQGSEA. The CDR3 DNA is TGCAGCGTTCTGCCAAATTACTTCCAAGAGACCCAGTACTTC. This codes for CSVLPNYFQETQYF. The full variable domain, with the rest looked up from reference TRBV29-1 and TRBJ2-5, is SAVISQKPSRDICQRGTSLTIQCQVDSQVTMMFWYRQQPGQSLTLIATANQGSEATYESGFVIDKFPISRPNLTFSTLTVSNMSPEDSSIYLCSVLPNYFQETQYFGPGTRLLVL.

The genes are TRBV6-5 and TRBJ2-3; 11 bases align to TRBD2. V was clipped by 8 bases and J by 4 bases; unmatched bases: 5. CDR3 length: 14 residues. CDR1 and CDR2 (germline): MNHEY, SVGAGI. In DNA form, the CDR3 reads TGTGCCAGCCGGGGACTAGCGGTTTCAGATACGCAGTATTTT. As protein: CASRGLAVSDTQYF.

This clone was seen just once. The CDR3 loop reads CASSLGPYRRETQYF. CDR3 DNA sequence: TGTGCCAGCAGCTTGGGGCCATACAGAAGGGAGACCCAGTACTTC. The chain links TRBV5-4 to TRBJ2-5; D ambiguous. Germline loops: CDR1 SGHNT, CDR2 YYREEE (reference sequence). Deletions cut 0 bases from V and 5 bases from J, with 14 bases between. The CDR3 consists of 15 residues.

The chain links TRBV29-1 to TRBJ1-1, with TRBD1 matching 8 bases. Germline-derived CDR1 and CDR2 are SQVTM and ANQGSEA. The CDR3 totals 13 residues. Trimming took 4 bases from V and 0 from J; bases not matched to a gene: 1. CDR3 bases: TGCAGCGTTGTACAGGGGGTGAACACTGAAGCTTTCTTT. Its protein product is CSVVQGVNTEAFF.

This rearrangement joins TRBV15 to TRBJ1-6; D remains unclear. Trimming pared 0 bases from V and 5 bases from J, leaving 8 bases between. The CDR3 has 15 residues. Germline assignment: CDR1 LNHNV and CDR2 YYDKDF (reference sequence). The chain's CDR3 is CATSRDSTDNSPLHF. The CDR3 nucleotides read TGTGCCACCAGCAGAGATTCTACGGATAATTCACCCCTCCACTTT.

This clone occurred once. The CDR3 nucleotides are TGTGCCTGGTCTCCCACGGGGCTTTACACAGATACGCAGTATTTT. Translated, it gives CAWSPTGLYTDTQYF. This chain links TRBV30 with TRBJ2-3; either TRBD1 or TRBD2 may supply D (5 bases each). V lost 5 bases to trimming and J lost 2 bases, with 17 bases between them. The CDR3 runs 15 residues. Germline V gives CDR1 GTSNPN, CDR2 SVGIG (reference sequence). Full variable domain (remainder filled in from reference TRBV30 and TRBJ2-3): SQTIHQWPATLVQPVGSPLSLECTVEGTSNPNLYWYRQAAGRGLQLLFYSVGIGQISSEVPQNLSASRPQDRQFILSSKKLLLSDSGFYLCAWSPTGLYTDTQYFGPGTRLTVL.

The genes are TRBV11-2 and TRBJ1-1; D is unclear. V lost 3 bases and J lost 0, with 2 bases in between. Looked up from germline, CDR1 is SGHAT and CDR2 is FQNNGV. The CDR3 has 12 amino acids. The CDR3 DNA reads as TGTGCCAGCAGCTTCCTGAACACTGAAGCTTTCTTT. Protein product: CASSFLNTEAFF.

CDR3 sequence (DNA): TGTGCCAGTAGTTCCAGCCCCACCTACGAGCAGTACTTC. It yields the protein CASSSSPTYEQYF. J is TRBJ2-7 and V is TRBV19; no reliable D call. Germline V gene data show CDR1 as LNHDA and CDR2 as SQIVND (reference sequence). This CDR3 spans 13 amino acids. V lost 5 bases, J lost 2 bases, and 10 bases lay in between.

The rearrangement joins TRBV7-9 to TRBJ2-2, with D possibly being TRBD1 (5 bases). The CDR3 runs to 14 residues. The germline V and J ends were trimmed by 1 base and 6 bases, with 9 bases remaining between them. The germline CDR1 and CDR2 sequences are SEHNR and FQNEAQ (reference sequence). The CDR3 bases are TGTGCCAGCAGCTTAGTAAGACAGTCCGGGGAGCTGTTTTTT. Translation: CASSLVRQSGELFF.

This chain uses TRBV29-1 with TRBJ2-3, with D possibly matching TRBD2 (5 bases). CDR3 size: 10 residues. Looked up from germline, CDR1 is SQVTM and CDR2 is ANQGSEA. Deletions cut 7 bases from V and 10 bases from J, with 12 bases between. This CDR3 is CSAGRDSQYF. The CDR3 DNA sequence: TGCAGCGCCGGACGGGATTCGCAGTATTTT.